This entry is about one TCR beta chain. Assay: immunoSEQ multiplex PCR; the TCRdb copy retains only in-frame clones and omits some. The sample lists 35,000 to 40,000 clones; 65% to 90% were seen once. Treatment noted: preoperative locoregional IRX-2 cytokine immunotherapy. Patients received preoperative, locoregional IRX-2 cytokine immunotherapy in a phase Ib study. The data originate from a study of preoperative IRX-2 immunotherapy in early breast cancer. The CDR3 extends over 12 amino acids. Germline CDR1 is KGHSH and CDR2 is LQKENI. V lost 0 bases and J 6 bases, leaving 4 bases between the germline ends.

The clonotype originates from a human donor with breast cancer. The sample was lymph node tissue, taken after IRX-2 immunotherapy. The V and J genes are TRBV18 and TRBJ2-3, with D unclear. The DNA of the CDR3 is TGTGCCAGCTCACCACCGGCCGATACGCAGTATTTT. Its protein is CASSPPADTQYF.